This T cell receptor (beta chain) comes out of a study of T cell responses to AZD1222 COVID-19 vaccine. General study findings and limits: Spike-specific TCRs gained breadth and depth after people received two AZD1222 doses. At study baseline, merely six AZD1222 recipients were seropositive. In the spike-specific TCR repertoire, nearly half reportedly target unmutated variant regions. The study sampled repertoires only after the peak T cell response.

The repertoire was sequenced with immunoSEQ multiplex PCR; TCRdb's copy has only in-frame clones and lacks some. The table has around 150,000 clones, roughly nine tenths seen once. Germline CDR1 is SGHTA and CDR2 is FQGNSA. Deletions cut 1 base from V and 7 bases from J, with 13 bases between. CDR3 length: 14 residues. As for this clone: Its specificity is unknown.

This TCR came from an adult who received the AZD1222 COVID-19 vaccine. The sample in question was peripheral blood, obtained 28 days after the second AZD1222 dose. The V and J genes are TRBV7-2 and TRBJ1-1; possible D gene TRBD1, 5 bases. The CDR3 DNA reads TGTGCCAGCAGCTTAGGGGGCAGTTACTATGAAGCTTTCTTT. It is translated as CASSLGGSYYEAFF.